Sequencing of this T cell receptor beta chain was carried out in a study of regulatory T cells in long-lasting Graves disease. The time point is: newly diagnosed GD, antithyroid drugs for less than 3 months. PBMC-derived RNA was used for the TCR library. An endocrinology department located in Xi'an, China, was where the patients came from. Relying on iRepertoire HTBI primers and Arm-PCR of CDR3 regions, the team built TCR beta libraries. TCRdb re-called the multiplex PCR reads through MiXCR, storing one row per CDR3 protein. The table records 250,000 to 300,000 distinct CDR3 sequences, approximately 18% of them present only once. The CDR3 is 10 amino acids. Per the germline V gene, CDR1 is MGHRA and CDR2 is YSYEKL. V lost 3 bases and J 6 bases, leaving 1 base between the germline ends. This clonotype was seen many times. These data were also filed under a second study, of T cells in Graves' hyperthyroidism and ophthalmopathy. As reported in that work: Each diagnosis was grounded in clinical symptoms, serum thyroxine and TRAb, thyroid ultrasound, and orbital computed tomography. TCR CDR3 regions were first amplified by RT-PCR with HTBI primers. Expanded thyroid clonotypes (above 0.001) were mostly also found in blood.

This rearrangement joins TRBV4-1 to TRBJ2-3; D gene unclear. The receptor's source is a woman in her thirties with Graves disease. The source material was peripheral blood mononuclear cells (PBMCs), sampled at new diagnosis, from a patient treated with antithyroid drugs. CDR3 region: CASSQDTQYF. The CDR3 DNA sequence: TGCGCCAGCAGCCAGGATACGCAGTATTTT.